Included here is one T cell receptor beta chain sequence, with context. The sample belongs to a study of blood T cell repertoires in COVID-19. Data came from immunoSEQ multiplex PCR; TCRdb stores just in-frame clones and leaves some out. The data show approximately 300,000 clones, 85% to 90% seen once. This CDR3 region has 17 residues. The source is a woman under 30 who had recovered from COVID-19. V and J are TRBV21-1 and TRBJ1-6. TRBV21-1 is a pseudogene. Sequenced material: PBMCs or T cells enriched from blood (not recorded which). In DNA, the CDR3 is TGTGCCAGCAGCAAAGCGGGGGGGTTTCTCTATAATTCACCCCTCCACTTT. It specifies CASSKAGGFLYNSPLHF.